This T cell receptor (beta chain) was profiled in a study of blood T cell repertoires in COVID-19. Across the study: PBMCs, B-cell-depleted T cells, or T cells provided the cDNA or gDNA that made up the material.

The CDR3 has 15 residues. The ends were cut back, 0 bases at V and 6 bases at J, with 10 bases in the middle. Per germline, CDR1 SGHNT and CDR2 YYREEE (reference sequence). As originally analysed: Using reference gene primer amplification, nucleated cell counts were estimated. Assay: immunoSEQ multiplex PCR; the TCRdb copy retains only in-frame clones and omits some. V and J calls plus clone size are reproduced from that table; the DNA served to infer D and trimming. The sample includes about 220,000 clones, around 84% of them seen just once. This rearrangement joins TRBV5-4 to TRBJ1-6; maybe TRBD1 (5 bases). The source material was peripheral blood. The receptor was isolated from a woman aged 55-70 years who had recovered from COVID-19. This CDR3 is CASSLVSGGNSPLHF. CDR3 nucleotide sequence: TGTGCCAGCAGCTTGGTGTCGGGGGGTAATTCACCCCTCCACTTT.